This TCR beta chain appears in the sequencing data of a study of cytomegalovirus exposure and HLA in healthy donors. Study-level results: Association with HLA alleles at 0.05 false discovery rate was found for 16,951 TCR beta sequences in a later analysis.

Trimming removed 0 bases at V and 6 bases at J, with 12 bases between. CDR3 length: 15 amino acids. The germline V gene encodes CDR1 SEHNR and CDR2 FQNEAQ (reference sequence). About this clone itself: No antigen is known for it.

The PCR made use of 60 Vbeta and 13 Jbeta primers. TCRdb's copy holds only in-frame clones and misses some; the assay was immunoSEQ multiplex PCR. This sample carries just over 60,000 clones, around 87% of them seen once, and the ten largest clones take more than 1.4%. This TCR was recovered from a man aged 18 to 35 in good health and CMV-seronegative. The sample was PBMCs. V usage is TRBV7-9 and J usage is TRBJ2-1; D ambiguous. CDR3 amino acids: CASSLAPIVGNEQFF. CDR3 DNA sequence: TGTGCCAGCAGCTTAGCGCCTATTGTTGGCAATGAGCAGTTCTTC.